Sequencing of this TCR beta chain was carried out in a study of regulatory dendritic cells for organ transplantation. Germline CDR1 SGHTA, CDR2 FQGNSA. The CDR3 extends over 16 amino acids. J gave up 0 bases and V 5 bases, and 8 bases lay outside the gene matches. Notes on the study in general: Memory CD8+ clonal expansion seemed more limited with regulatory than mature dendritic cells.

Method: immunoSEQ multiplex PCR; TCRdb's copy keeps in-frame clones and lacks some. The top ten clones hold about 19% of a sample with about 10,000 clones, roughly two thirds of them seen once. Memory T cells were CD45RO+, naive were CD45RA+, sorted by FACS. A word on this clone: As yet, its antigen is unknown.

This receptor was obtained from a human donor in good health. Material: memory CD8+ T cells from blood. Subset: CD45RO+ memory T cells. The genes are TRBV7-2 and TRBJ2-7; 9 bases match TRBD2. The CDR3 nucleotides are TGTGCCAGCAGCCCAAGAACTAGCGGGCGCTCCTACGAGCAGTACTTC. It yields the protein CASSPRTSGRSYEQYF.